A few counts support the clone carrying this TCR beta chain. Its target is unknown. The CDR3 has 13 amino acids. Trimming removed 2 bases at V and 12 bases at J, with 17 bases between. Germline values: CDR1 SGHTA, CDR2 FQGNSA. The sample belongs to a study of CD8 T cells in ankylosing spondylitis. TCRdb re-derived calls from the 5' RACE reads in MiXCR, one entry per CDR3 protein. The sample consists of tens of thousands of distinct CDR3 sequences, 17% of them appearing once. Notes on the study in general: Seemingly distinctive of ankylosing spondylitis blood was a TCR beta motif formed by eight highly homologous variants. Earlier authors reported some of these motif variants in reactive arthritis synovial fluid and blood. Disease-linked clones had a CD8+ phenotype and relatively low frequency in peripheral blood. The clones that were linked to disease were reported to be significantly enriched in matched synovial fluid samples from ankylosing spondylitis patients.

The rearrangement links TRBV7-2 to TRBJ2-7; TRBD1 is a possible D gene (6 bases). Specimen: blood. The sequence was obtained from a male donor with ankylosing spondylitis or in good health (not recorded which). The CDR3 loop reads CASSLQGRGAPYV. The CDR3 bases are TGTGCCAGCAGCTTACAAGGCAGGGGTGCCCCGTACGTC.